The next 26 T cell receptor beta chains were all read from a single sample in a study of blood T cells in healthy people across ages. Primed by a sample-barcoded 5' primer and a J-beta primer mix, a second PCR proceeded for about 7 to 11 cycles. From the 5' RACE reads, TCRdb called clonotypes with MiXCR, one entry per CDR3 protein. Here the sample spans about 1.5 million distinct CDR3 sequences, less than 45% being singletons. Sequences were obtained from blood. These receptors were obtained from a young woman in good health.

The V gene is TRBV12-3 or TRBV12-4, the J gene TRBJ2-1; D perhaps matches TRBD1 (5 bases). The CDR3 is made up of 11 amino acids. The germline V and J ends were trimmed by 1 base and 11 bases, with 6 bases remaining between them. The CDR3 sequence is CASSLDRQQFF. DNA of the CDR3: TGTGCCAGCAGTTTAGACAGGCAGCAGTTCTTC.

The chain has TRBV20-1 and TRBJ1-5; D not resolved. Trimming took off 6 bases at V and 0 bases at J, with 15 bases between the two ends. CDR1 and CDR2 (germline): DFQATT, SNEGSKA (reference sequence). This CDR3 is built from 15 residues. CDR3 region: CSAKRSLDSNQPQHF. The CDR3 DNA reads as TGCAGTGCCAAACGGTCACTCGATAGCAATCAGCCCCAGCATTTT.

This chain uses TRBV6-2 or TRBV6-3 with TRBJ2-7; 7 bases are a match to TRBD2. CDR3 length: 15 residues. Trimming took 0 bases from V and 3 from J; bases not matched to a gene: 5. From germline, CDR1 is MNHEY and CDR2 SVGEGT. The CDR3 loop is CASSYSLRGSYEQYF. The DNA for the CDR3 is TGTGCCAGCAGTTACTCGTTGCGGGGGAGCTACGAGCAGTACTTC.

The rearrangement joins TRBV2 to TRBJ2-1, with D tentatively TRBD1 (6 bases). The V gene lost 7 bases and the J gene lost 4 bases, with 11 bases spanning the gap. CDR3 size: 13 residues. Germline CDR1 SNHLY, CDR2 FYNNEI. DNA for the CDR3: TGTGCCAGCACTGTCGGACAGTACAATGAGCAGTTCTTC. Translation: CASTVGQYNEQFF.

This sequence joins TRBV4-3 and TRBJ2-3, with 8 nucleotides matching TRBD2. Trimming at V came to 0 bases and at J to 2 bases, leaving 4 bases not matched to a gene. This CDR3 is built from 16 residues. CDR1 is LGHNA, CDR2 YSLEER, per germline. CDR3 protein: CASSQEAGGTTDTQYF. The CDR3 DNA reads TGCGCCAGCAGCCAAGAGGCGGGAGGTACCACAGATACGCAGTATTTT.

CDR3 amino acids: CASSQETGPSIEQYF. In DNA form, the CDR3 reads TGTGCCAGCAGCCAGGAGACAGGCCCCTCCATCGAGCAGTACTTC. This sequence joins TRBV3-1 and TRBJ2-5; TRBD1 might be the D (6 bases). The tail of the sequence fits TRBJ2-7 better, so the J call may be wrong. CDR3 length: 15 amino acids. Germline CDR1 LGHDT, CDR2 YNNKEL (reference sequence).

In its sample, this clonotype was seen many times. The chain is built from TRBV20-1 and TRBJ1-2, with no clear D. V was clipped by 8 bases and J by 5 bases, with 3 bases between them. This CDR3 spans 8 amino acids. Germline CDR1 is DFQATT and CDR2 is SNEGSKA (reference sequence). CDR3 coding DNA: TGCAGTCCTTATGGCTACACCTTC. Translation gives CSPYGYTF.

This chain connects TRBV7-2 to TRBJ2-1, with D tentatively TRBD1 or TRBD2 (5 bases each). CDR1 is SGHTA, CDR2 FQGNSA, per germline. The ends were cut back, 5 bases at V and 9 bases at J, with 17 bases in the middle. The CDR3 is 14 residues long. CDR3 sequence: CASSPVGPGVEQFF. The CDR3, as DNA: TGTGCCAGCAGCCCTGTGGGACCCGGAGTTGAGCAGTTCTTC.

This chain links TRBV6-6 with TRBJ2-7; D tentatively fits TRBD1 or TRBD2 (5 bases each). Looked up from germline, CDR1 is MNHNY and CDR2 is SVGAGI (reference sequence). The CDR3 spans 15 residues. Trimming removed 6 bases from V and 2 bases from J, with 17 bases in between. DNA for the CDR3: TGTGCCAGCAGCCACGATATGGGGACCCCCTACGAGCAGTACTTC. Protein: CASSHDMGTPYEQYF.

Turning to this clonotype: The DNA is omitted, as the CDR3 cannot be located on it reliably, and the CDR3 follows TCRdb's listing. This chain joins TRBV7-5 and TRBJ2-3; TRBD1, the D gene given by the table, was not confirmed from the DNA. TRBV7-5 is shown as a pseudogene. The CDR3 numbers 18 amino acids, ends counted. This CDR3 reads CISVSEACGQGATDTQYF.

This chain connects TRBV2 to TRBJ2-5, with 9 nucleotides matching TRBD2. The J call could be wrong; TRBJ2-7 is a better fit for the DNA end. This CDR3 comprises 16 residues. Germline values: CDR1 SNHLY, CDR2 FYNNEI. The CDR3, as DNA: TGTGCCAGCAGTGCTCCCCGGGATAGCGGGGGTTACGAGCAGTACTTC. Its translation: CASSAPRDSGGYEQYF.

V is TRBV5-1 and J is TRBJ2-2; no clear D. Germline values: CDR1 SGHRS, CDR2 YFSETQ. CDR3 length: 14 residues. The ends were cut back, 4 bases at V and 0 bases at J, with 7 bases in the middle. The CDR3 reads CASSMLANTGELFF. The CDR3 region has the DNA TGCGCCAGCAGCATGCTAGCGAACACCGGGGAGCTGTTTTTT.

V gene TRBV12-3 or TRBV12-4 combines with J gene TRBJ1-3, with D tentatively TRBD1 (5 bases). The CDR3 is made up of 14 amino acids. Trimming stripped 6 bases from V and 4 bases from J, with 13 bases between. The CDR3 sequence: CASRDRGIGNTIYF. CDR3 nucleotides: TGTGCCAGCAGGGATAGGGGTATCGGAAACACCATATATTTT.

CDR3 nucleotide sequence: TGTGCCAGCAGTGCGCGGGAGATGTTGGGCAATGAGCAGTTCTTC. This codes for CASSAREMLGNEQFF. The chain is built from TRBV6-1 and TRBJ2-1; 7 bases map to TRBD2. CDR3 length: 15 amino acids. Germline V CDR1 and CDR2: MNHNS, SASEGT. The V gene end was trimmed by 4 bases and the J gene end by 6 bases; junction bases not matched to a gene: 9.

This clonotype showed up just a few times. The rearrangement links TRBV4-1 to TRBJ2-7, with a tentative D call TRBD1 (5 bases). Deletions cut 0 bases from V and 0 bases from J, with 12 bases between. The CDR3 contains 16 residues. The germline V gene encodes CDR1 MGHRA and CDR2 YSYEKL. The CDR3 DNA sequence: TGCGCCAGCAGCCAAGATGGCAGGGAAGGCTCCTACGAGCAGTACTTC. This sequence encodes CASSQDGREGSYEQYF.

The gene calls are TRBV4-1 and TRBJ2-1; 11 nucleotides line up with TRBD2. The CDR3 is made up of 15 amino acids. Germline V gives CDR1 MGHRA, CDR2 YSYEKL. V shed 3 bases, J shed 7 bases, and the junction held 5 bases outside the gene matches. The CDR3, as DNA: TGCGCCAGCAGCCAGCCGGGACTAGCGGTTAATGAGCAGTTCTTC. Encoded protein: CASSQPGLAVNEQFF.

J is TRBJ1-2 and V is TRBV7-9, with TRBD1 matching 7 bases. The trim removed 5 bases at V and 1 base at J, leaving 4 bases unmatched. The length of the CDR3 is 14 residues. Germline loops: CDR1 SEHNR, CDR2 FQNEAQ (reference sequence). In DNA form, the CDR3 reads TGTGCCAGCAGCCACGGGACAGATAACTATGGCTACACCTTC. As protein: CASSHGTDNYGYTF.

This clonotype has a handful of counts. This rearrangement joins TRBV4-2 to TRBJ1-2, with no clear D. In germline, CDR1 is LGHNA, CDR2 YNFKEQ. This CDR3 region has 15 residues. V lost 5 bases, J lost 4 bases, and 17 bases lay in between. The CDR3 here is CASSSTGVTGYGYTF. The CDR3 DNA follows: TGTGCCAGCAGCTCAACCGGGGTGACGGGCTATGGCTACACCTTC.

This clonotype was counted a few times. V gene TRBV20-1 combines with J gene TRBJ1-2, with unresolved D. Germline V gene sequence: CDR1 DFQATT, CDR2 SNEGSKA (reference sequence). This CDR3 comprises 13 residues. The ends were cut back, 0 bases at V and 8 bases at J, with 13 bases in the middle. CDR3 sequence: CSARDPPRSGYTF. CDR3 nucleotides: TGCAGTGCTAGAGATCCTCCCAGGTCGGGCTACACCTTC.

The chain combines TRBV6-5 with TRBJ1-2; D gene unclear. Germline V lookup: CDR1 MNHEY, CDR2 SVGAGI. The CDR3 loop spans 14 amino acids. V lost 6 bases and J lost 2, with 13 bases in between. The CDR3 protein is CASRASGINYGYTF. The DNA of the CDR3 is TGTGCCAGCAGAGCGTCAGGCATAAACTATGGCTACACCTTC.

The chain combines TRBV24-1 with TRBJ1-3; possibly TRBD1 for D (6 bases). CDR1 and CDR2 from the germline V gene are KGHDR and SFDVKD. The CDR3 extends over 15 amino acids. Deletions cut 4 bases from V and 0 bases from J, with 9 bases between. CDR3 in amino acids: CATSETGSSGNTIYF. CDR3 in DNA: TGTGCCACCAGTGAAACAGGGAGCTCTGGAAACACCATATATTTT.

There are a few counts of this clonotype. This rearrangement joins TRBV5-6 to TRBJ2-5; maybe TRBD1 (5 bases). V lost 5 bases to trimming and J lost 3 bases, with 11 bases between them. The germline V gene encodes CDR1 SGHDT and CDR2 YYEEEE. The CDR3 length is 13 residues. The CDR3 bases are TGTGCCAGCAGGACCCTAGGGGAAGAGACCCAGTACTTC. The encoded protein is CASRTLGEETQYF.

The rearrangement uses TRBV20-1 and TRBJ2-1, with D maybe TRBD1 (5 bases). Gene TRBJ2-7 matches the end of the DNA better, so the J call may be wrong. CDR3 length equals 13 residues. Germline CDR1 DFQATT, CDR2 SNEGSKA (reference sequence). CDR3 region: CSAGKHRYNEQYF. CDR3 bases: TGCAGTGCTGGAAAACACAGGTACAATGAGCAGTACTTC.

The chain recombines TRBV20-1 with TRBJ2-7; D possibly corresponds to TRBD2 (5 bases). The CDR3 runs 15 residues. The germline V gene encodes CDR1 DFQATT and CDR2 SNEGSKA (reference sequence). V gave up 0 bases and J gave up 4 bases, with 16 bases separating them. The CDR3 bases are TGCAGTGCTAGAGATCGTAGGGCCGGGGATTACGAGCAGTACTTC. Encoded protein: CSARDRRAGDYEQYF.

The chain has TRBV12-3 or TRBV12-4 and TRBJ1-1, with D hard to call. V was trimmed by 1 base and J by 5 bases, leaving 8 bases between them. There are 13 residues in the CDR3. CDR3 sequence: CASSLVHGTEAFF. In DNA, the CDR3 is TGTGCCAGCAGTTTAGTGCACGGTACTGAAGCTTTCTTT.

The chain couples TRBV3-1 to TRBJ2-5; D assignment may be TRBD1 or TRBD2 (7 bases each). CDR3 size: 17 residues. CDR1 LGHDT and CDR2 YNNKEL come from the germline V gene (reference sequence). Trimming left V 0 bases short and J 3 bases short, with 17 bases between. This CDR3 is CASSQEAGEGAEETQYF. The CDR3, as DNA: TGTGCCAGCAGCCAAGAAGCCGGGGAGGGGGCTGAAGAGACCCAGTACTTC.